These 31 T cell receptor beta chains came from one sample sequenced in a study of cytomegalovirus exposure and HLA in healthy donors. Vbeta (60) and Jbeta (13) primers were used in the PCR. Clones were read by immunoSEQ multiplex PCR, and TCRdb kept only the in-frame ones, dropping some. The data show roughly 180,000 clones, around 79% seen once. Sequencing was done on a sample of PBMCs. These receptors came from a female donor in good health and CMV-seronegative.

This clone was seen a few times. The rearrangement uses TRBV2 and TRBJ2-5; D perhaps matches TRBD1 (5 bases). TRBJ2-7 matches the DNA end more closely, so the J call is doubtful. This CDR3 comprises 13 residues. The V gene's germline CDR1 is SNHLY and CDR2 FYNNEI. The CDR3 bases are TGTGCCAGCAGTGAGACAGTGACCTACGAGCAGTACTTC. It is translated as CASSETVTYEQYF.

Worth noting for this clone: One junction end does not reproduce the germline sequence, and a read error may be involved. For the CDR3, the DNA is TGTGCTAGCAGCTCTCCGAGGGGGGAGCTGTTTTTT. This sequence encodes CASSSPRGELFF. V is TRBV7-7 and J is TRBJ2-2, with D unclear. CDR1 and CDR2 (germline): SSHAT, FNYEAQ (reference sequence). This CDR3 comprises 12 residues.

There are a few counts of this clone. The V call is TRBV6-1, the J call TRBJ2-6, with a weak D call TRBD2 (5 bases). Germline CDR1 reads MNHNS; CDR2 reads SASEGT. CDR3 length equals 15 residues. The V end was cut by 9 bases, the J end by 2 bases, with 14 bases between. Here the CDR3 DNA reads TGTGCCAGTTCGAGGGTAAGGGCTGGGGCCAACGTCCTGACTTTC. Amino acid sequence: CASSRVRAGANVLTF.

The table lists this clone with a few counts. J is TRBJ2-3 and V is TRBV5-1; 7 bases agree with TRBD2. The germline V gene has CDR1 SGHRS and CDR2 YFSETQ. Trimming removed 1 base from V and 4 bases from J; junction bases left unmatched: 9. The CDR3 is 16 residues long. CDR3 sequence (DNA): TGCGCCAGCAGCTTGTCTGGCGGGAGTGCGGCAGATACGCAGTATTTT. Translation: CASSLSGGSAADTQYF.

The chain links TRBV28 to TRBJ1-5; no definite D call. Per germline, CDR1 MDHEN and CDR2 SYDVKM. There are 12 residues in the CDR3. V was trimmed by 5 bases and J by 6 bases, leaving 8 bases between them. The CDR3 bases are TGTGCCAGCAGTATCCTAAGTCAGCCCCAGCATTTT. It encodes CASSILSQPQHF.

CDR3 in amino acids: CASGLSGTGGPEAFF. The CDR3 DNA sequence: TGTGCTAGTGGTCTGAGTGGAACAGGGGGCCCTGAAGCTTTCTTT. The chain employs TRBV12-5 and TRBJ1-1, with 9 bases that match TRBD1. The CDR3 is made up of 15 amino acids. Germline CDR1 and CDR2: LGHNT and FRNRAP. Trimming removed 5 bases from V and 6 bases from J; junction bases left unmatched: 10.

This chain joins TRBV30 and TRBJ2-7, with D perhaps TRBD2 (5 bases). The CDR3 length is 11 residues. Trimming removed 3 bases at V and 6 bases at J, with 9 bases between. CDR1 and CDR2 from the germline V gene are GTSNPN and SVGIG (reference sequence). The CDR3 loop reads CAWSGVREQYF. CDR3 in DNA: TGTGCCTGGAGCGGGGTCCGCGAGCAGTACTTC.

A single count supports this clone. The chain has TRBV7-3 and TRBJ1-6; tentatively, D is TRBD1 (6 bases). This CDR3 contains 15 residues. The germline CDR1 and CDR2 sequences are SGHTA and FQGTGA. Trimming cost V 5 bases and J 9 bases, with 17 bases left between them. This CDR3 reads CASSLTGTPSSPLHF. The CDR3, as DNA: TGTGCCAGCAGCCTGACCGGGACACCGAGTTCACCCCTCCACTTT.

This chain uses TRBV5-1 with TRBJ1-6; 10 nucleotides line up with TRBD1. The CDR3 consists of 15 residues. Germline CDR1 is SGHRS and CDR2 is YFSETQ. J gave up 8 bases and V 2 bases, and 4 bases lay outside the gene matches. The CDR3 loop is CASSLGTGVDSPLHF. In DNA form, the CDR3 reads TGCGCCAGCAGCTTAGGGACAGGGGTGGATTCACCCCTCCACTTT.

The CDR3 spells CASVAPHNEQFF. CDR3 coding DNA: TGTGCCAGCGTGGCCCCTCACAATGAGCAGTTCTTC. The V and J genes are TRBV2 and TRBJ2-1, with D unclear. Germline V CDR1 and CDR2: SNHLY, FYNNEI. V was shortened by 8 bases and J by 5 bases, with 10 bases between the two germline ends. CDR3 length equals 12 residues.

The rearrangement links TRBV28 to TRBJ2-7; no firm D call. This CDR3 comprises 16 residues. Germline CDR1 is MDHEN and CDR2 is SYDVKM. V lost 4 bases to trimming and J lost 0 bases, with 16 bases between them. CDR3 loop: CASSSLQKPGSYEQYF. The CDR3 DNA reads as TGTGCCAGCAGTTCGTTGCAAAAGCCAGGCTCCTACGAGCAGTACTTC.

V gene TRBV7-2 combines with J gene TRBJ1-1; D is unresolved. The CDR3 spans 15 residues. Germline-derived CDR1 and CDR2 are SGHTA and FQGNSA. Trimming removed 2 bases at V and 0 bases at J, with 10 bases between. CDR3 nucleotides: TGTGCCAGCAGCTTATCGCCGCGGGTGAACACTGAAGCTTTCTTT. Translating gives CASSLSPRVNTEAFF.

The genes are TRBV25-1 and TRBJ1-2; D is possibly TRBD1 (5 bases). The V end was cut by 3 bases, the J end by 4 bases, with 12 bases between. The CDR3 sequence is 14 residues long. Per germline, CDR1 MGHDK and CDR2 SYGVNS. DNA for the CDR3: TGTGCCAGCAGTGATGAGAGGAGGGGCTATGGCTACACCTTC. It codes for CASSDERRGYGYTF.

The rearrangement joins TRBV9 to TRBJ1-4; D might be TRBD1 (6 bases). The CDR3 loop spans 15 amino acids. CDR1 is SGDLS, CDR2 YYNGEE, per germline. Deletions cut 3 bases from V and 7 bases from J, with 16 bases between. CDR3 in DNA: TGTGCCAGCAGCGGATCACAGGGATGGAGTGAAAAACTGTTTTTT. Translation: CASSGSQGWSEKLFF.

The chain uses TRBV19 and TRBJ2-3, with D hard to call. V was shortened by 3 bases and J by 5 bases, with 9 bases between the two germline ends. There are 13 residues in the CDR3. Germline CDR1 reads LNHDA; CDR2 reads SQIVND (reference sequence). CDR3 sequence reads: CASSILQEDTQYF. In DNA, the CDR3 is TGTGCCAGTAGTATTTTGCAGGAAGATACGCAGTATTTT. The full variable domain, with the rest looked up from reference TRBV19 and TRBJ2-3, is DGGITQSPKYLFRKEGQNVTLSCEQNLNHDAMYWYRQDPGQGLRLIYYSQIVNDFQKGDIAEGYSVSREKKESFPLTVTSAQKNPTAFYLCASSILQEDTQYFGPGTRLTVL.

Here the CDR3 DNA reads TGTGCTAGCACAGGTGGGGCGAACACCGGGGAGCTGTTTTTT. This codes for CASTGGANTGELFF. The V and J genes are TRBV12-5 and TRBJ2-2, with TRBD1 as a possible D gene (5 bases). Deletions cut 9 bases from V and 0 bases from J, with 11 bases between. The CDR3 totals 14 residues. From germline, CDR1 is LGHNT and CDR2 FRNRAP.

The chain uses TRBV5-5 and TRBJ2-3; the match to TRBD2 covers 10 bases. The CDR3 spans 16 residues. Germline values: CDR1 SGHKS, CDR2 YYEKEE (reference sequence). V lost 2 bases, J lost 4 bases, and 7 bases stayed unmatched. The CDR3 nucleotides read TGTGCCAGCAGCTTTGGTGGGCTAGCGGGAGCAGATACGCAGTATTTT. Protein: CASSFGGLAGADTQYF. The full variable domain, in which reference TRBV5-5 and TRBJ2-3 provide the parts outside the CDR3, is DAGVTQSPTHLIKTRGQQVTLRCSPISGHKSVSWYQQVLGQGPQFIFQYYEKEERGRGNFPDRFSARQFPNYSSELNVNALLLGDSALYLCASSFGGLAGADTQYFGPGTRLTVL.

The rearrangement joins TRBV27 to TRBJ2-7; the match to TRBD2 covers 14 bases. From germline, CDR1 is MNHEY and CDR2 SMNVEV (reference sequence). The CDR3 runs to 16 residues. Unmatched junction bases numbered 7, after V lost 5 bases and J lost 4 bases. CDR3 in amino acids: CASSRDWTSGRYEQYF. The CDR3 DNA follows: TGTGCCAGCAGTCGAGATTGGACTAGCGGGAGGTACGAGCAGTACTTC.

This chain links TRBV6-4 with TRBJ2-1; possible D gene TRBD2, 5 bases. The CDR3 totals 14 residues. Trimming took 0 bases from V and 7 from J, leaving 10 bases between them. From germline, CDR1 is MRHNA and CDR2 SNTAGT. The CDR3, as DNA: TGTGCCAGCAGTGACTCTGGCAGGAGGAATGAGCAGTTCTTC. As protein: CASSDSGRRNEQFF.

The rearrangement links TRBV11-2 to TRBJ2-1; 9 bases match TRBD2. V trimming: 5 bases; J trimming: 5 bases; junction bases outside the gene matches: 13. This CDR3 has 17 amino acids. Germline-derived CDR1 and CDR2 are SGHAT and FQNNGV. CDR3 region: CASSPALAGRTHNEQFF. CDR3 coding DNA: TGTGCCAGCAGCCCGGCTCTAGCGGGAAGGACCCACAATGAGCAGTTCTTC.

The rearrangement joins TRBV27 to TRBJ2-3; TRBD2 aligns across 9 bases. Germline assignment: CDR1 MNHEY and CDR2 SMNVEV (reference sequence). J was trimmed by 3 bases and V by 8 bases; bases with no gene match: 9. CDR3 size: 15 residues. As DNA, the CDR3 is TGTGCCAGCCGACGCGGGGGGGCCACTACAGATACGCAGTATTTT. It is translated as CASRRGGATTDTQYF.

The J gene is TRBJ1-1, the V gene TRBV2, with 10 bases aligning to TRBD1. V dropped 5 bases and J dropped 2; count of bases not matched to a gene: 8. CDR1 and CDR2 (germline): SNHLY, FYNNEI. The CDR3 spans 16 residues. Written as DNA, the CDR3 is TGTGCCAGCAGTAACGACAGGGGGCTAGGTAACACTGAAGCTTTCTTT. It encodes CASSNDRGLGNTEAFF.

The count of this clone is one. The rearrangement uses TRBV5-1 and TRBJ1-4; 7 positions agree with TRBD1. The junction had 6 bases not matched to a gene; V was cut back by 8 bases and J by 5 bases. Germline V gene sequence: CDR1 SGHRS, CDR2 YFSETQ. The CDR3 has 13 amino acids. CDR3 sequence reads: CARTTGKNEKLFF. The CDR3 DNA reads as TGCGCCAGAACGACAGGGAAAAATGAAAAACTGTTTTTT.

This clone was picked up many times. V usage is TRBV7-2 and J usage is TRBJ1-5, with D maybe TRBD1 (6 bases). CDR1 is SGHTA and CDR2 is FQGNSA in the germline V gene. This CDR3 has 16 amino acids. V was clipped by 2 bases and J by 5 bases, with 16 bases between them. The CDR3 DNA follows: TGTGCCAGCAGCTTATACAGGGAGTCCCCTTATCAGCCCCAGCATTTT. Translated: CASSLYRESPYQPQHF.

The chain employs TRBV2 and TRBJ1-1, with TRBD1 identical over 7 bases. The CDR3 length is 14 residues. The germline gives CDR1 SNHLY, CDR2 FYNNEI. Trimming took 9 bases from V and 3 from J; bases not matched to a gene: 10. The CDR3 spells CASRDSGLDTEAFF. DNA for the CDR3: TGTGCCAGTAGGGACAGTGGATTGGACACTGAAGCTTTCTTT.

CDR3 sequence: CASSFLGTNTGELFF. The CDR3, as DNA: TGTGCCAGCAGTTTTCTCGGGACAAACACCGGGGAGCTGTTTTTT. The rearrangement joins TRBV28 to TRBJ2-2, with D tentatively TRBD1 (6 bases). This CDR3 comprises 15 residues. Germline V gives CDR1 MDHEN, CDR2 SYDVKM. V lost 3 bases and J lost 2, with 10 bases in between.

V gene TRBV10-3 combines with J gene TRBJ2-7, with TRBD1 matching over 8 bases. In germline, CDR1 is ENHRY, CDR2 SYGVKD. This CDR3 is 15 amino acids long. The trim removed 2 bases at V and 4 bases at J, leaving 7 bases unmatched. The CDR3 DNA is TGTGCCATCAGTGAGATTGGACAGGGAGTGTACGAGCAGTACTTC. Translation gives CAISEIGQGVYEQYF.

The CDR3 spells CATSRGATLAELEETQYF. CDR3 nucleotides: TGTGCCACCAGCAGAGGGGCCACTTTAGCGGAGCTAGAAGAGACCCAGTACTTC. The chain joins TRBV15 to TRBJ2-5; D possibly corresponds to TRBD2 (6 bases). This CDR3 contains 18 residues. Germline V CDR1 and CDR2: LNHNV, YYDKDF (reference sequence). V was cut by 1 base and J by 3 bases, with 21 bases left in between.

This clone was seen only a few times. CDR3: CASSNAGGSGNEQFF. The CDR3 coding sequence is TGTGCCAGCAGTAACGCGGGAGGGAGTGGCAATGAGCAGTTCTTC. This chain joins TRBV6-5 and TRBJ2-1; 9 bases line up with TRBD2. J was trimmed by 6 bases and V by 5 bases; bases with no gene match: 8. The CDR3 consists of 15 residues. CDR1 and CDR2 from the germline V gene are MNHEY and SVGAGI.

The chain combines TRBV23-1 with TRBJ1-5; 7 nucleotides line up with TRBD1. TRBV23-1 is reported as an ORF; its role is uncertain. V shed 3 bases and J 1 base; nucleotides not matched to a gene: 12. The CDR3 is 18 amino acids. CDR3 residues: CASSHRPASGQSNQPQHF. Written as DNA, the CDR3 is TGCGCCAGCAGTCACCGTCCGGCCTCGGGACAGAGCAATCAGCCCCAGCATTTT.

This rearrangement joins TRBV13 to TRBJ2-1, with TRBD2 identical over 8 bases. CDR3 length equals 15 residues. From germline, CDR1 is PRHDT and CDR2 FYEKMQ (reference sequence). The V and J ends lost 0 bases and 10 bases, in that order; junction bases with no gene match: 8. The CDR3 nucleotides read TGTGCCAGCAGCTTAGGCTGGGCGGGGGGCAAAGAGCAGTTCTTC. Its translation is CASSLGWAGGKEQFF.